The source of this T cell receptor beta chain is a study of T cell repertoires in cytomegalovirus infection (dated by TCRdb to the late 2010s). Some background on the complete study: Peptide stimulations targeted recently identified HLA-C-restricted CMV epitopes, whose presentation resists viral immunomodulation, together with well-studied HLA-B-restricted epitopes. Because public TCR beta signatures pointed to carriage of CMV infection together with the matching HLA type, the HLA type of each donor mattered for the analysis. What the authors observed across the whole study: In both this cohort and an independent roughly 400-donor cohort, the cumulative frequency of public TCR beta family members distinguished carriers of CMV infection plus the relevant HLA type. The ex vivo response was dominated by HLA-C-restricted CMV-specific TCR beta clonotypes, which also provided the single most frequent clonotype in two of eight donors.

Instrument on record: Illumina HiSeq 1500. TCRdb passed the public sequencing reads through fastp at Q25 and MiXCR, retaining productive beta sequences. All rows with the same CDR3 protein become a single entry with the most common DNA and genes. In this sample the table shows 150,000 to 200,000 distinct CDR3 sequences, roughly 22% of which occur a single time. 25% of the sample lies in the top ten. This clonotype was detected only a few times. Its binding antigen is unknown. It has no much larger one-base neighbor in the sample; base qualities were not kept. What this sample's treatment or condition label stands for: in vitro stimulation with specific CMV peptide epitopes to enrich CMV-specific T cells. CDR1 and CDR2 were assigned from the germline V gene as SGHTA and FQGNSA. V lost 0 bases and J lost 6 bases; the stretch between them is 8 bases long. From cysteine to phenylalanine, the CDR3 is 13 amino acids long. The retained sequence is limited to the CDR3, 39 bases, with the frame set at the first base.

The sample here was CD8+ T cells from cultured PBMCs, taken from culture after CMV antigen stimulation. The sequence links TRBV7-2 to TRBJ1-1; the D segment cannot be called with confidence. This receptor was obtained from a human donor in good health (CMV status not recorded). Some clones in this sample may be carry-over from other donors' samples. The DNA reads as follows: TGTGCCAGCAGCTTAGCAAATTGGCCTGAAGCTTTCTTT. It encodes CASSLANWPEAFF.